The T cell receptor beta chain described here comes from a study of blood T cell repertoires in COVID-19. Original processing methods: Estimation of nucleated cell counts was performed using reference gene primer amplification. Measured with immunoSEQ multiplex PCR; TCRdb has only the in-frame clones, and not every one. V, J and clone size reflect that table, while D and trimming were determined from the DNA. The data hold around 100,000 clones, with just under 80% observed a single time. The CDR3 consists of 14 residues. Germline CDR1 reads MNHEY; CDR2 reads SVGAGI. V was pared by 0 bases and J by 8 bases, with 10 bases between.

The origin of this receptor is a man between 65 and 85 years old with active or convalescent COVID-19. Material for sequencing was peripheral blood. V gene TRBV6-5 combines with J gene TRBJ1-4; D is unresolved. CDR3 bases: TGTGCCAGCAGTTACTCGAAACTGAGCGAAAAACTGTTTTTT. Amino acid sequence: CASSYSKLSEKLFF.